The entry below gives a single T cell receptor (beta chain) sequence along with its context. Its cognate antigen is unknown. These data are taken from a study of T cell responses to AZD1222 COVID-19 vaccine. General study findings and limits: Baseline serostatus was positive in only 5 to 7 AZD1222 recipients. Donors, mostly white British, included more females; clonal diversity was possibly underestimated.

This table comes from immunoSEQ multiplex PCR, and its TCRdb copy is limited to in-frame clones, with some not included. The data show around 100,000 clones, roughly nine tenths seen once. Losses at the gene ends were 2 bases for V and 3 bases for J; bases not matched to a gene: 7. The germline CDR1 and CDR2 sequences are MNHEY and SVGEGT. The CDR3 is made up of 16 amino acids. The J gene is TRBJ2-7, the V gene TRBV6-2 or TRBV6-3, with TRBD1 identical over 10 bases. The clonotype was recovered from an adult in good health. The material was peripheral blood, obtained on day 0 of AZD1222 vaccination. The CDR3 sequence is CASSYPRTGGRYEQYF. CDR3 DNA sequence: TGTGCCAGCAGTTACCCTCGGACAGGGGGACGCTACGAGCAGTACTTC.